Each of the 24 T cell receptor beta chains below was sequenced from the same sample in a study of T cell clones after liver transplantation. Generated by immunoSEQ multiplex PCR, the TCRdb table keeps only in-frame clones and is missing some. The sample shows some 120,000 clones, 90% of them seen only once. The sample in question was CD4+ T cells from blood, obtained 12 months after liver transplant. Receptor source: a human patient who received a liver transplant. Some of the T cells might come from the graft donor.

The chain employs TRBV7-2 and TRBJ2-5, with D perhaps matching TRBD1 or TRBD2 (6 bases each). CDR1 and CDR2 (germline): SGHTA, FQGNSA. The CDR3 extends over 15 amino acids. V lost 0 bases and J 5 bases, leaving 13 bases between the germline ends. CDR3 coding DNA: TGTGCCAGCAGCTTAGCGCTCGGGGGCCACGAGACCCAGTACTTC. Protein product: CASSLALGGHETQYF.

The rearrangement joins TRBV7-2 to TRBJ2-1; 7 bases are shared with TRBD1. Trimming removed 2 bases from V and 4 bases from J; junction bases left unmatched: 5. Germline V lookup: CDR1 SGHTA, CDR2 FQGNSA. This CDR3 contains 15 residues. DNA for the CDR3: TGTGCCAGCAGCTTATCCGGGACAGATTACAATGAGCAGTTCTTC. Protein product: CASSLSGTDYNEQFF.

The rearrangement uses TRBV5-4 and TRBJ2-6, with 8 bases lining up with TRBD1. The ends lost 1 base at V and 4 bases at J; junction bases unmatched: 7. Germline values: CDR1 SGHNT, CDR2 YYREEE (reference sequence). This CDR3 contains 17 residues. The CDR3 here is CASSLSQGAPGANVLTF. The CDR3 DNA reads TGTGCCAGCAGCTTGAGCCAGGGGGCGCCCGGGGCCAACGTCCTGACTTTC.

This chain uses TRBV2 with TRBJ2-1; D not certain. Trimming cost V 4 bases and J 8 bases, with 9 bases left between them. The germline V gene has CDR1 SNHLY and CDR2 FYNNEI. The length of the CDR3 is 12 residues. This CDR3 reads CASSGDRHEQFF. Written as DNA, the CDR3 is TGTGCCAGCAGTGGAGACCGCCATGAGCAGTTCTTC.

J is TRBJ1-1 and V is TRBV30; the D is unclear. V lost 1 base and J 2 bases, leaving 8 bases between the germline ends. This CDR3 comprises 13 residues. Germline CDR1 and CDR2: GTSNPN and SVGIG (reference sequence). For the CDR3, the DNA is TGTGCCTGGAGTGCTAACCAAAACACTGAAGCTTTCTTT. Translated: CAWSANQNTEAFF.

The chain has TRBV29-1 and TRBJ2-1; 10 bases match TRBD2. In germline, CDR1 is SQVTM, CDR2 ANQGSEA. This CDR3 region has 13 residues. V was pared by 4 bases and J by 5 bases, with 2 bases of the junction left unmatched. CDR3 in DNA: TGCAGCGTTGTGACTAGCGGGCACAATGAGCAGTTCTTC. Its translation: CSVVTSGHNEQFF.

This clone was picked up one time. V usage is TRBV5-1 and J usage is TRBJ2-3, with TRBD1 matching over 8 bases. V was clipped by 4 bases and J by 2 bases; unmatched bases: 6. This CDR3 spans 15 amino acids. Germline-derived CDR1 and CDR2 are SGHRS and YFSETQ. This chain's CDR3 is CASSNRDRTTDTQYF. CDR3 sequence (DNA): TGCGCCAGCAGCAACCGGGACAGGACCACAGATACGCAGTATTTT.

This chain connects TRBV7-8 to TRBJ2-6; weak D call: TRBD1 (5 bases). The germline V gene encodes CDR1 SGHVS and CDR2 FQNEAQ. Trimming took off 0 bases at V and 1 base at J, with 7 bases between the two ends. The CDR3 runs to 16 residues. The CDR3 here is CASSLAGLSGANVLTF. The CDR3 nucleotides are TGTGCCAGCAGCTTAGCGGGGCTGTCTGGGGCCAACGTCCTGACTTTC.

This clone occurred once. V usage is TRBV28 and J usage is TRBJ1-1; TRBD1 agrees at 9 bases. The V segment lost 2 bases and the J segment 4 bases; nucleotides outside the gene matches: 8. Germline V gene sequence: CDR1 MDHEN, CDR2 SYDVKM. The CDR3 is 16 amino acids. CDR3 nucleotides: TGTGCCAGCAGTTTAACAGGGGGCGCGCGAGGCACTGAAGCTTTCTTT. Translating it yields CASSLTGGARGTEAFF.

The chain combines TRBV7-6 with TRBJ2-3; D not certain. Trimming pared 1 base from V and 1 base from J, leaving 9 bases between. Per the germline V gene, CDR1 is SGHVS and CDR2 is FNYEAQ. CDR3 length: 15 residues. CDR3 residues: CASSLGSSGTDTQYF. CDR3 nucleotides: TGTGCCAGCAGCTTAGGGAGCAGCGGCACAGATACGCAGTATTTT.

This rearrangement joins TRBV5-4 to TRBJ1-1, with 11 nucleotides matching TRBD1. Germline V CDR1 and CDR2: SGHNT, YYREEE (reference sequence). The CDR3 covers 15 residues. V lost 4 bases, J lost 0 bases, and 2 bases stayed unmatched. CDR3 in DNA: TGTGCCAGCAGCGGACAGGGGGCCCTGAACACTGAAGCTTTCTTT. Amino acids: CASSGQGALNTEAFF. The whole variable domain, remainder taken from reference TRBV5-4 and TRBJ1-1, is ETGVTQSPTHLIKTRGQQVTLRCSSQSGHNTVSWYQQALGQGPQFIFQYYREEENGRGNFPPRFSGLQFPNYSSELNVNALELDDSALYLCASSGQGALNTEAFFGQGTRLTVV.

This clone was detected once. The chain recombines TRBV6-5 with TRBJ2-7; TRBD1 agrees at 8 bases. Looked up from germline, CDR1 is MNHEY and CDR2 is SVGAGI. This CDR3 is 15 amino acids long. V lost 0 bases and J lost 0; bases outside the gene matches: 1. DNA of the CDR3: TGTGCCAGCAGTTACTCTGGACAGGGCTCCTACGAGCAGTACTTC. This encodes CASSYSGQGSYEQYF.

This chain links TRBV5-1 with TRBJ2-3, with 10 bases matching TRBD2. The V gene end was trimmed by 5 bases and the J gene end by 1 base; junction bases not matched to a gene: 1. The CDR3 extends over 14 amino acids. The germline CDR1 and CDR2 sequences are SGHRS and YFSETQ. CDR3: CASRGTSGTDTQYF. The CDR3 nucleotides read TGCGCCAGCAGGGGGACTAGCGGCACAGATACGCAGTATTTT. Drawing the rest from reference TRBV5-1 and TRBJ2-3, the complete variable domain is KAGVTQTPRYLIKTRGQQVTLSCSPISGHRSVSWYQQTPGQGLQFLFEYFSETQRNKGNFPGRFSGRQFSNSRSEMNVSTLELGDSALYLCASRGTSGTDTQYFGPGTRLTVL.

The genes are TRBV18 and TRBJ1-5, with no clear D. The germline gives CDR1 KGHSH, CDR2 LQKENI. CDR3 length equals 14 residues. V dropped 2 bases and J dropped 4 bases, with 9 bases sitting between them. CDR3 DNA sequence: TGTGCCAGCTCACCATTGCAGCAAAATCAGCCCCAGCATTTT. It codes for CASSPLQQNQPQHF.

The CDR3 spells CASKAVNTGELFF. CDR3 sequence (DNA): TGTGCCAGCAAGGCGGTGAACACCGGGGAGCTGTTTTTT. The chain is built from TRBV2 and TRBJ2-2; D unresolved. The CDR3 contains 13 residues. Germline values: CDR1 SNHLY, CDR2 FYNNEI. Trimming shortened V by 7 bases and J by 1 base, and 7 bases separated the two germline ends.

The J gene is TRBJ2-6, the V gene TRBV6-5, with D uncertain. The V and J ends lost 6 bases and 1 base respectively, with 10 bases between them. The CDR3 is 15 residues long. Germline V lookup: CDR1 MNHEY, CDR2 SVGAGI. This chain's CDR3 is CASRVRGSGANVLTF. The CDR3 bases are TGTGCCAGCAGAGTCCGAGGATCTGGGGCCAACGTCCTGACTTTC.

This chain uses TRBV5-4 with TRBJ1-2, with TRBD1 as a possible D gene (5 bases). This CDR3 is 13 amino acids long. CDR1 and CDR2 from the germline V gene are SGHNT and YYREEE (reference sequence). Trimming removed 0 bases at V and 8 bases at J, with 11 bases between. CDR3 amino acids: CASSLDGARGYTF. In nucleotides, the CDR3 is TGTGCCAGCAGCTTGGACGGGGCTCGGGGCTACACCTTC.

The chain links TRBV28 to TRBJ1-5; 9 bases align to TRBD1. The CDR3 has 16 amino acids. Looked up from germline, CDR1 is MDHEN and CDR2 is SYDVKM. The trim removed 5 bases at V and 3 bases at J, leaving 8 bases unmatched. The chain's CDR3 is CASSVQGAGDNQPQHF. The CDR3 DNA reads TGTGCCAGCAGTGTACAGGGGGCAGGGGACAATCAGCCCCAGCATTTT.

The V and J genes are TRBV7-8 and TRBJ1-2; 7 positions agree with TRBD1. J gave up 7 bases and V 5 bases, and 19 bases lay outside the gene matches. The CDR3 totals 17 residues. Germline V CDR1 and CDR2: SGHVS, FQNEAQ. In nucleotides, the CDR3 is TGTGCCAGCAGCCCTTTAGGAATCGACAGGGAAGTTAGTGGCTACACCTTC. It encodes CASSPLGIDREVSGYTF.

The chain employs TRBV20-1 and TRBJ2-5, with D hard to call. Looked up from germline, CDR1 is DFQATT and CDR2 is SNEGSKA (reference sequence). V lost 1 base to trimming and J lost 3 bases, with 3 bases between them. The CDR3 consists of 11 residues. CDR3 sequence (DNA): TGCAGTGCTAGAGCAGAAGAGACCCAGTACTTC. This gives the protein CSARAEETQYF.

The J gene is TRBJ1-5, the V gene TRBV12-5; 8 bases are a match to TRBD1. Trimming removed 6 bases from V and 0 bases from J; junction bases left unmatched: 1. CDR3 length: 14 amino acids. Germline CDR1 is LGHNT and CDR2 is FRNRAP. CDR3 in amino acids: CASGRGHSNQPQHF. CDR3 DNA sequence: TGTGCTAGTGGCAGGGGGCATAGCAATCAGCCCCAGCATTTT. The whole variable domain, remainder taken from reference TRBV12-5 and TRBJ1-5, is DARVTQTPRHKVTEMGQEVTMRCQPILGHNTVFWYRQTMMQGLELLAYFRNRAPLDDSGMPKDRFSAEMPDATLATLKIQPSEPRDSAVYFCASGRGHSNQPQHFGDGTRLSIL.

The chain joins TRBV11-3 to TRBJ2-7; 9 bases are shared with TRBD1. This CDR3 contains 13 residues. Germline trimming cut 5 bases from V and 4 bases from J; bases unmatched to any gene: 3. The germline V gene encodes CDR1 SGHNT and CDR2 YENEEA. The CDR3: CASSRDRDYEQYF. CDR3 coding DNA: TGTGCCAGCAGCCGGGACAGGGATTACGAGCAGTACTTC.

This clone showed up just once. The chain carries TRBV9 and TRBJ2-3; D possibly corresponds to TRBD2 (6 bases). The CDR3 spans 15 residues. The germline V and J ends were trimmed by 6 bases and 0 bases, with 14 bases remaining between them. Per the germline V gene, CDR1 is SGDLS and CDR2 is YYNGEE. CDR3 protein: CASNLGGSSTDTQYF. CDR3 nucleotide sequence: TGTGCCAGCAACCTTGGGGGGTCAAGCACAGATACGCAGTATTTT.

A single count supports this clone. V and J are TRBV13 and TRBJ2-6; D gene unclear. The CDR3 length is 14 residues. Germline CDR1 reads PRHDT; CDR2 reads FYEKMQ (reference sequence). Trimming shortened V by 4 bases and J by 0 bases, and 4 bases separated the two germline ends. The CDR3 DNA is TGTGCCAGCAGCTCTAACTCTGGGGCCAACGTCCTGACTTTC. Amino acid sequence: CASSSNSGANVLTF.